Listed here are 23 T cell receptor beta chains from one sample, sequenced in a study of cytomegalovirus exposure and HLA in healthy donors. Amplification used 60 Vbeta primers and 13 Jbeta primers. TCRdb's table, derived via immunoSEQ multiplex PCR, lists solely in-frame clones and lacks some. The sample records about 190,000 clones, less than 90% being singletons. The sequenced sample consisted of PBMCs. These TCRs come from a woman aged 25 to 39 in good health and CMV-seronegative.

The rearrangement uses TRBV9 and TRBJ2-1; a possible D gene is TRBD1 (5 bases). Per the germline V gene, CDR1 is SGDLS and CDR2 is YYNGEE. The CDR3 covers 15 residues. The V end was cut by 0 bases, the J end by 7 bases, with 14 bases between. CDR3 nucleotides: TGTGCCAGCAGCGTAGAGGGTAGTAGGGGAAATGAGCAGTTCTTC. Translation: CASSVEGSRGNEQFF.

The rearrangement links TRBV10-2 to TRBJ2-7; D may be TRBD1 (6 bases). Trimming pared 6 bases from V and 5 bases from J, leaving 8 bases between. The CDR3 has 11 amino acids. Looked up from germline, CDR1 is WSHSY and CDR2 is SAAADI. The CDR3 region is CASRGGHEQYF. The CDR3 nucleotides are TGCGCCAGCAGAGGGGGTCACGAGCAGTACTTC.

This sequence joins TRBV5-1 and TRBJ1-1; the D gene is possibly TRBD1 (5 bases). This CDR3 is 13 amino acids long. The V end lost 5 bases, the J end lost 0 bases, and 8 bases lay between the germline ends. Per germline, CDR1 SGHRS and CDR2 YFSETQ. The CDR3 region is CASRQVMNTEAFF. As DNA, the CDR3 is TGCGCCAGCAGACAGGTCATGAACACTGAAGCTTTCTTT.

The genes are TRBV4-1 and TRBJ2-5; TRBD2 matches 8 bases. CDR1 and CDR2 (germline): MGHRA, YSYEKL. Unmatched junction bases numbered 6, after V lost 4 bases and J lost 2 bases. This CDR3 contains 15 residues. This CDR3 reads CASSLREGHQETQYF. The DNA for the CDR3 is TGCGCCAGCAGCCTCCGGGAGGGCCATCAAGAGACCCAGTACTTC.

This clone was detected once. The J gene is TRBJ2-7, the V gene TRBV21-1; the table's TRBD2 call for D was not verified on the DNA. TRBV21-1 is marked as a pseudogene. The CDR3 consists of 13 residues. The DNA of the CDR3 is TGTGCCAGCAGCAACTCTGGGGGGGGAGATCGGTACTTC. Translated, it gives CASSNSGGGDRYF.

The gene calls are TRBV19 and TRBJ1-2; D gene unclear. Germline lookup yields CDR1 LNHDA and CDR2 SQIVND (reference sequence). This CDR3 comprises 15 residues. V was shortened by 5 bases and J by 4 bases, with 17 bases between the two germline ends. The CDR3: CASSHDGMIGYGYTF. Written as DNA, the CDR3 is TGTGCCAGTAGTCACGACGGGATGATTGGCTATGGCTACACCTTC. Using reference TRBV19 and TRBJ1-2 for the parts outside the CDR3, the full variable domain is DGGITQSPKYLFRKEGQNVTLSCEQNLNHDAMYWYRQDPGQGLRLIYYSQIVNDFQKGDIAEGYSVSREKKESFPLTVTSAQKNPTAFYLCASSHDGMIGYGYTFGSGTRLTVV.

This sequence joins TRBV28 and TRBJ2-7, with 7 nucleotides matching TRBD1. The CDR3 consists of 15 residues. J lost 5 bases, V lost 2 bases, and 9 bases had no gene match. Looked up from germline, CDR1 is MDHEN and CDR2 is SYDVKM. In DNA form, the CDR3 reads TGTGCCAGCAGTTTAAGTCGCAGGGGGAAGGACGAGCAGTACTTC. This codes for CASSLSRRGKDEQYF.

The chain carries TRBV4-2 and TRBJ2-1; 8 bases agree with TRBD2. From germline, CDR1 is LGHNA and CDR2 YNFKEQ. CDR3 length: 16 amino acids. The junction had 12 bases not matched to a gene; V was cut back by 3 bases and J by 8 bases. This chain's CDR3 is CASSQGGRPRDDEQFF. CDR3 bases: TGTGCCAGCAGCCAGGGCGGGAGGCCCAGAGATGATGAGCAGTTCTTC.

V usage is TRBV29-1 and J usage is TRBJ1-1; possibly TRBD1 for D (5 bases). The CDR3 extends over 13 amino acids. Looked up from germline, CDR1 is SQVTM and CDR2 is ANQGSEA. V lost 3 bases and J lost 0, with 8 bases in between. In DNA, the CDR3 is TGCAGCGTTGATAGGGGATTGAACACTGAAGCTTTCTTT. It codes for CSVDRGLNTEAFF.

V usage is TRBV5-6 and J usage is TRBJ2-3; the D is unclear. Per germline, CDR1 SGHDT and CDR2 YYEEEE. V was cut by 3 bases and J by 4 bases, with 3 bases left in between. The CDR3 consists of 11 residues. As DNA, the CDR3 is TGTGCCAGCAGCTCCTCAGATACGCAGTATTTT. Residues: CASSSSDTQYF.

The chain carries TRBV28 and TRBJ2-7; 7 nucleotides agree with TRBD1. This CDR3 comprises 12 residues. V lost 8 bases and J lost 3; bases outside the gene matches: 4. CDR1 is MDHEN and CDR2 is SYDVKM in the germline V gene. CDR3 in DNA: TGTGCCAGCGGCCGGGACAGCTACGAGCAGTACTTC. It codes for CASGRDSYEQYF.

In this sample, this clone turned up once. This chain links TRBV18 with TRBJ2-1, with D unclear. CDR1 and CDR2 from the germline V gene are KGHSH and LQKENI. The V end was cut by 0 bases, the J end by 8 bases, with 11 bases between. The CDR3 has 14 amino acids. The chain's CDR3 is CASSPPSLRHEQFF. The CDR3 region has the DNA TGTGCCAGCTCACCACCGTCCCTCAGGCATGAGCAGTTCTTC.

In its sample, this clone was seen a few times. The CDR3 loop is CASSPGGATDTQYF. DNA for the CDR3: TGTGCCAGCAGTCCAGGGGGCGCGACAGATACGCAGTATTTT. This chain connects TRBV28 to TRBJ2-3; TRBD1 matches 8 bases. Germline CDR1 MDHEN, CDR2 SYDVKM. V shed 5 bases and J 3 bases; nucleotides not matched to a gene: 4. This CDR3 spans 14 amino acids.

The CDR3 DNA reads TGTGCCAGCAGCTCAGGGGGCTCTCGTGGCTACACCTTC. Protein product: CASSSGGSRGYTF. The chain carries TRBV28 and TRBJ1-2, with 8 bases matching TRBD1. Germline assignment: CDR1 MDHEN and CDR2 SYDVKM. CDR3 size: 13 residues. The junction had 7 bases not matched to a gene; V was cut back by 6 bases and J by 7 bases.

The CDR3 nucleotides are TGCGCCAGCAGCCAAGGAACCGGACTAGCGGGAATAGGAGAGACCCAGTACTTC. Amino acids: CASSQGTGLAGIGETQYF. V is TRBV4-1 and J is TRBJ2-5, with TRBD2 identical over 12 bases. The CDR3 spans 18 residues. With 1 base clipped from V and 4 bases from J, the junction kept 10 bases outside the gene matches. Germline CDR1 MGHRA, CDR2 YSYEKL.

This chain joins TRBV28 and TRBJ1-2; 12 nucleotides agree with TRBD1. Germline V gene data show CDR1 as MDHEN and CDR2 as SYDVKM. This CDR3 has 16 amino acids. V gave up 4 bases and J gave up 7 bases; unmatched junction bases: 10. The DNA of the CDR3 is TGTGCCAGCAGTTCAACTCCCGGGACAGGGGGCGTTGGCTACACCTTC. Protein sequence: CASSSTPGTGGVGYTF.

This clone was picked up a small number of times. CDR3 sequence reads: CASSIRDRGNSGANVLTF. The CDR3 DNA sequence: TGTGCCAGTAGTATCCGGGACAGGGGAAACTCTGGGGCCAACGTCCTGACTTTC. The chain employs TRBV19 and TRBJ2-6; 10 positions match TRBD1. Trimming removed 3 bases from V and 0 bases from J; junction bases left unmatched: 5. The CDR3 covers 18 residues. CDR1 is LNHDA and CDR2 is SQIVND in the germline V gene (reference sequence).

The gene calls are TRBV4-1 and TRBJ1-2; TRBD1 matches 9 bases. The CDR3 spans 16 residues. Germline values: CDR1 MGHRA, CDR2 YSYEKL. The J segment lost 6 bases and the V segment lost 3 bases, leaving 11 bases of the junction unmatched. CDR3 protein: CASSHDPTGGFDGYTF. Here the CDR3 DNA reads TGCGCCAGCAGCCATGACCCGACAGGGGGATTCGATGGCTACACCTTC.

This chain uses TRBV19 with TRBJ2-2; TRBD1 aligns across 8 bases. Germline CDR1 reads LNHDA; CDR2 reads SQIVND (reference sequence). This CDR3 has 14 residues. After removal of 11 bases from V and 1 base from J, the junction contained 6 bases not matched to a gene. Here the CDR3 reads CASTDRGNTGELFF. CDR3 bases: TGTGCCTCGACCGACAGGGGGAACACCGGGGAGCTGTTTTTT.

The V gene is TRBV9, the J gene TRBJ2-2, with D perhaps TRBD1 (6 bases). Trimming removed 1 base at V and 2 bases at J, with 12 bases between. Germline values: CDR1 SGDLS, CDR2 YYNGEE. CDR3 size: 16 residues. Here the CDR3 DNA reads TGTGCCAGCAGCGTACGGGTACAGGGTAACACCGGGGAGCTGTTTTTT. Translation gives CASSVRVQGNTGELFF.

This chain joins TRBV28 and TRBJ1-3; no clear D. This CDR3 comprises 12 residues. Germline V CDR1 and CDR2: MDHEN, SYDVKM. Trimming cost V 3 bases and J 3 bases, with 3 bases left between them. Here the CDR3 DNA reads TGTGCCAGCAGTTTGCGTGGAAACACCATATATTTT. It is translated as CASSLRGNTIYF.

The chain combines TRBV7-9 with TRBJ2-5; no firm D call. Germline V gene lookup returns CDR1 SEHNR and CDR2 FQNEAQ (reference sequence). V shed 6 bases and J shed 5 bases, with 10 bases lying between them. The CDR3 is 12 amino acids. The CDR3 is CASSMVAETQYF. The CDR3 DNA follows: TGTGCCAGCAGTATGGTGGCTGAGACCCAGTACTTC.

The V and J genes are TRBV7-9 and TRBJ1-1; D not certain. CDR1 and CDR2 (germline): SEHNR, FQNEAQ (reference sequence). V lost 3 bases and J lost 1, with 6 bases in between. This CDR3 has 13 residues. The CDR3 region has the DNA TGTGCCAGCAGCTTCTCCTCGAACACTGAAGCTTTCTTT. It translates to CASSFSSNTEAFF.